Given below is one T cell receptor beta chain in context. Sample donors were healthy Caucasian individuals that came from Russia, aged 6 to 90. PCR was performed a second time for about 7 to 11 cycles using a sample-barcoded 5' primer and a J-beta primer mix. Each cDNA molecule, via a template-switch adaptor with 12 random nucleotides, was tagged. MiXCR was run by TCRdb on the 5' RACE reads, yielding one entry per CDR3 protein. This table holds fewer than 2,000,000 distinct CDR3 sequences, 30% to 40% found once. The data stem from a study of blood T cells in healthy people across ages. The germline V and J ends were trimmed by 6 bases and 2 bases, with 14 bases remaining between them. This CDR3 spans 14 amino acids. CDR1 MNHEY and CDR2 SVGEGT come from the germline V gene.

The specimen was blood. The J gene is TRBJ2-7, the V gene TRBV6-2 or TRBV6-3, with D perhaps matching TRBD1 (6 bases). This sequence originates from a human donor in good health. CDR3: CASRKTGSPYEQYF. The CDR3 region has the DNA TGTGCCAGCAGAAAGACAGGTTCCCCCTACGAGCAGTACTTC.